The clone carrying this T cell receptor beta chain has a count of ten or more. One entry per CDR3 protein results from TCRdb running MiXCR on the 5' RACE reads. This table holds 420,000 or so distinct CDR3 sequences, around 18% found once. This CDR3 is built from 13 residues. Germline-derived CDR1 and CDR2 are SQVTM and ANQGSEA. Trimming took off 6 bases at V and 2 bases at J, with 11 bases between the two ends. This record comes from a study of identical twins. The receptor's source is a man aged 45-65 years in good health. This sequence joins TRBV29-1 and TRBJ2-1; D possibly matches TRBD1 or TRBD2 (5 bases each). Input material: naive T cells sorted from blood. CDR3 nucleotides: TGCAGCGTCCATCCGGGACCCTACAATGAGCAGTTCTTC. Its translation: CSVHPGPYNEQFF.